This T cell receptor beta chain stems from a study of blood T cell repertoires in COVID-19. Sequencing used immunoSEQ multiplex PCR; TCRdb keeps in-frame clones, though not all of them. Of some 120,000 clones in the sample, 90% were seen once. The sequenced sample was peripheral blood. The receptor's source is a man between 60 and 75 years old with COVID-19, enrolled during active disease.

DNA for the CDR3: TGTGCCAGTAGCTTTAGCGGGGAGCTGTTTTTT. It yields the protein CASSFSGELFF. This rearrangement joins TRBV19 to TRBJ2-2, with D uncertain. V lost 6 bases to trimming and J lost 7 bases, with 6 bases between them. This CDR3 is built from 11 residues. Germline V gene data show CDR1 as LNHDA and CDR2 as SQIVND (reference sequence). Full variable domain (missing parts from reference TRBV19 and TRBJ2-2): DGGITQSPKYLFRKEGQNVTLSCEQNLNHDAMYWYRQDPGQGLRLIYYSQIVNDFQKGDIAEGYSVSREKKESFPLTVTSAQKNPTAFYLCASSFSGELFFGEGSRLTVL.